This TCR beta chain was captured in a study of blood T cell repertoires in COVID-19. At the level of the study: Sources were T cells, B-cell-depleted T cells, or PBMCs; the material itself was cDNA or gDNA.

The CDR3 loop spans 13 amino acids. Germline CDR1 SNHLY, CDR2 FYNNEI. With 2 bases removed from V and 7 bases from J, the gap between germline ends came to 11 bases. Original methodology: Using reference gene primer amplification, nucleated cell counts were estimated. The protocol was immunoSEQ multiplex PCR, while the TCRdb copy is restricted to in-frame clones and leaves out a portion. The DNA gave D and trimming, while V, J and clone size come from that table. This table holds some 150,000 clones, approximately 87% found once. This receptor was obtained from a man in his forties or fifties with active COVID-19. Sequencing used peripheral blood. The rearrangement uses TRBV2 and TRBJ1-2, with D tentatively TRBD1 (6 bases). DNA for the CDR3: TGTGCCAGCAGTGAAATGAGGGGGAGTGGCTACACCTTC. It encodes CASSEMRGSGYTF.